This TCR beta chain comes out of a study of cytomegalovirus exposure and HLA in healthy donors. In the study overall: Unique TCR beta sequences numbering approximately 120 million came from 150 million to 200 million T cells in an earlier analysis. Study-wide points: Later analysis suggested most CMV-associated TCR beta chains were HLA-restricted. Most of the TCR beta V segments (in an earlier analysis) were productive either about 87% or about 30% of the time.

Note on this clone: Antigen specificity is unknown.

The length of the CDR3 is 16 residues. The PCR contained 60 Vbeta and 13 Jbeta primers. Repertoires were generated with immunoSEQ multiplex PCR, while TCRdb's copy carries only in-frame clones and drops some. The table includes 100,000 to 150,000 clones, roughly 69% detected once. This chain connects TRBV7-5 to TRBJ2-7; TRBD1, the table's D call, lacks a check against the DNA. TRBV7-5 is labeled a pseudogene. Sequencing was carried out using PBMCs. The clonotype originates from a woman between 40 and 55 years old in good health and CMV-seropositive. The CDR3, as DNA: TGTGCCAGAAGCTTATCTGCCGGGACAGCAGCCTACGAGCAGTACTTC. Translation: CARSLSAGTAAYEQYF.